This T cell receptor beta chain was found in a study of blood T cell repertoires in COVID-19. Study-level information: PBMCs, B-cell-depleted T cells, or T cells were the source of the cDNA or gDNA that made up the material.

This CDR3 is 16 amino acids long. The ends were cut back, 0 bases at V and 8 bases at J, with 20 bases in the middle. Germline-derived CDR1 and CDR2 are SGHRS and YFSETQ. In the authors' methods: Estimates of nucleated cell counts were drawn from the amplification of reference gene primers. Produced via immunoSEQ multiplex PCR; TCRdb's table is partial and in-frame only. That table is the source of V, J and clone size, and D and trimming were worked out from the DNA. The sample lists 100,000 to 150,000 clones, approximately 86% occurring once. The Seattle patients, enrolled during active infection, were followed longitudinally.

This receptor was taken from a woman aged 70 to 79 with COVID-19, enrolled during active disease. This chain links TRBV5-1 with TRBJ1-2; a possible D gene is TRBD1 (5 bases). The sample was peripheral blood. Written as DNA, the CDR3 is TGCGCCAGCAGCTTGGTCAGCCAGGGAGCGGCGGGGGGCTACACCTTC. Translated: CASSLVSQGAAGGYTF. The variable domain in full, with the rest retrieved from reference TRBV5-1 and TRBJ1-2, is KAGVTQTPRYLIKTRGQQVTLSCSPISGHRSVSWYQQTPGQGLQFLFEYFSETQRNKGNFPGRFSGRQFSNSRSEMNVSTLELGDSALYLCASSLVSQGAAGGYTFGSGTRLTVV.